A selection of T cell receptor beta chains follows, all from one sample in a study of blood T cell repertoires in COVID-19. Profiling relied on immunoSEQ multiplex PCR, and the TCRdb table lists in-frame clones only, not all of them. In the table there are tens of thousands of clones, about 70% of which are singletons. The sequenced material came from peripheral blood. The origin of the receptors is a man aged 80 or over with acute or convalescent COVID-19. Each CDR3 is given with its conserved first and last residue. D genes are given only for firm matches.

>.|TRBJ2-3|TRBV15
CATSRDYPSQIPDTQYF
>.|TRBJ2-2|TRBV7-9
CASSSGGELFF
>TRBD1|TRBJ2-1|TRBV12-5
CASGPGQGANEQFF
>.|TRBJ2-7|TRBV7-2
CASSFDYRYEQYF
>.|TRBJ2-7|TRBV7-2
CASSLAAGGSYEQYF
>TRBD2|TRBJ2-4|TRBV7-2
CASSLAPLLAGQNIQYF
>TRBD1|TRBJ2-7|TRBV18
CASSSPGQGSYEQYF
>.|TRBJ2-1|TRBV7-2
CASSLEYGGGNNEQFF
>.|TRBJ1-4|TRBV18
CASSPRDNEKLFF
>.|TRBJ1-5|TRBV28
CASSFQGQPQHF
>.|TRBJ2-7|TRBV6-6
CASSYIYYEQYF
>TRBD2|TRBJ2-7|TRBV7-9
CASSLDGRASEQYF
>TRBD2|TRBJ2-7|TRBV6-6
CASSYPTSGISYEQYF
>TRBD1|TRBJ1-2|TRBV11-2
CASSLESTGVGGYTF
>TRBD1|TRBJ2-2|TRBV19
CASSTRGTGLAGELFF
>.|TRBJ2-3|TRBV27
CASSSQGWGTDTQYF
>TRBD2|TRBJ2-1|TRBV5-1
CASSLAGLAGGDYEQFF